Following are 11 T cell receptor beta chains from one sample sequenced in a study of blood T cell repertoires in COVID-19. Clones were sequenced by immunoSEQ multiplex PCR, and TCRdb holds only the in-frame ones, with some missing. This sample has some 200,000 clones, with around 89% found just once. The sequencing sample was made of PBMCs or T cells enriched from blood (not recorded which). The receptors here all came from a woman aged 30 to 39 who had recovered from COVID-19.

This clone was seen only a few times. The chain combines TRBV4-3 with TRBJ2-2; D perhaps matches TRBD1 (6 bases). Trimming stripped 0 bases from V and 4 bases from J, with 9 bases between. The CDR3 length is 15 residues. The germline V gene has CDR1 LGHNA and CDR2 YSLEER. The CDR3 sequence: CASSQDTGRTGELFF. The CDR3, as DNA: TGCGCCAGCAGCCAAGACACAGGGCGCACCGGGGAGCTGTTTTTT.

The CDR3 loop reads CASSQTLGGGYNEQFF. The CDR3, as DNA: TGTGCCAGCAGCCAAACCTTGGGCGGGGGGTATAATGAGCAGTTCTTC. J is TRBJ2-1 and V is TRBV6-2 or TRBV6-3, with TRBD2 matching over 8 bases. This CDR3 contains 16 residues. Trimming removed 6 bases from V and 7 bases from J; junction bases left unmatched: 14. Germline V gene lookup returns CDR1 MNHEY and CDR2 SVGEGT.

The V gene is TRBV29-1, the J gene TRBJ1-2; TRBD1 aligns across 9 bases. The length of the CDR3 is 14 residues. Germline loops: CDR1 SQVTM, CDR2 ANQGSEA. Trimming removed 8 bases from V and 7 bases from J; junction bases left unmatched: 14. This CDR3 is CSFPTGQGMGGYTF. CDR3 DNA sequence: TGCAGCTTCCCCACGGGACAGGGAATGGGTGGCTACACCTTC.

This clone was seen a single time. The chain combines TRBV7-3 with TRBJ1-2, with D tentatively TRBD1 (6 bases). V was clipped by 3 bases and J by 9 bases, with 17 bases between them. This CDR3 is 14 amino acids long. CDR1 is SGHTA, CDR2 FQGTGA, per germline. The CDR3 DNA follows: TGTGCCAGCAGCTTCAGGGGAGACGCGCGAAGCTACACCTTC. Residues: CASSFRGDARSYTF.

The rearrangement links TRBV5-1 to TRBJ2-7, with D possibly matching TRBD1 (6 bases). The V gene lost 0 bases and the J gene lost 1 base, with 11 bases spanning the gap. This CDR3 region has 15 residues. Germline CDR1 and CDR2: SGHRS and YFSETQ. The CDR3 nucleotides are TGCGCCAGCAGCTTGGACCGGGACATATCCTACGAGCAGTACTTC. This translates into CASSLDRDISYEQYF.

The chain couples TRBV6-2 or TRBV6-3 to TRBJ1-6; 10 nucleotides align to TRBD1. The V gene's germline CDR1 is MNHEY and CDR2 SVGEGT. This CDR3 comprises 18 residues. The junction had 15 bases not matched to a gene; V was cut back by 4 bases and J by 9 bases. The CDR3, as DNA: TGTGCCAGCAGTTTTTCATCGGAACGACAGGGGGCGCGTTCACCCCTCCACTTT. It translates to CASSFSSERQGARSPLHF.

The V gene is TRBV25-1, the J gene TRBJ1-3; D remains ambiguous. Germline loops: CDR1 MGHDK, CDR2 SYGVNS. With 3 bases removed from V and 4 bases from J, the gap between germline ends came to 16 bases. This CDR3 region has 16 residues. CDR3 protein: CASSDRDKAGGNTIYF. CDR3 in DNA: TGTGCCAGCAGTGATCGTGACAAGGCTGGGGGAAACACCATATATTTT.

The J gene is TRBJ2-5, the V gene TRBV7-3; 10 positions agree with TRBD2. With 2 bases clipped from V and 2 bases from J, the junction kept 5 bases outside the gene matches. There are 16 residues in the CDR3. In germline, CDR1 is SGHTA, CDR2 FQGTGA. CDR3 nucleotides: TGTGCCAGCAGCTTAGCTAGCGGGGGAACTCAAGAGACCCAGTACTTC. Translation gives CASSLASGGTQETQYF. Together with reference TRBV7-3 and TRBJ2-5, the CDR3 gives the full variable domain: GAGVSQTPSNKVTEKGKYVELRCDPISGHTALYWYRQSLGQGPEFLIYFQGTGAADDSGLPNDRFFAVRPEGSVSTLKIQRTERGDSAVYLCASSLASGGTQETQYFGPGTRLLVL.

The genes are TRBV28 and TRBJ1-3, with 8 bases identical to TRBD1. Unmatched junction bases numbered 6, after V lost 5 bases and J lost 0 bases. In germline, CDR1 is MDHEN, CDR2 SYDVKM. The CDR3 consists of 16 residues. Here the CDR3 DNA reads TGTGCCAGCAGTCAAGGGACAGGCGGCTCTGGAAACACCATATATTTT. Translation gives CASSQGTGGSGNTIYF.

The chain joins TRBV7-8 to TRBJ2-7, with 11 nucleotides matching TRBD2. Trimming took 2 bases from V and 0 from J; bases not matched to a gene: 9. This CDR3 spans 18 amino acids. Germline V gene data show CDR1 as SGHVS and CDR2 as FQNEAQ. CDR3 protein: CASSLITSGGLSSYEQYF. The CDR3 nucleotides are TGTGCCAGCAGCTTAATAACTAGCGGGGGCCTTAGCTCCTACGAGCAGTACTTC.

This chain joins TRBV4-3 and TRBJ2-1, with a possible D match to TRBD2 (5 bases). The CDR3 has 15 amino acids. V lost 1 base and J 8 bases, leaving 15 bases between the germline ends. Per germline, CDR1 LGHNA and CDR2 YSLEER. CDR3 residues: CASSQGTGDWDEQFF. The CDR3 DNA follows: TGCGCCAGCAGCCAAGGAACCGGGGATTGGGATGAGCAGTTCTTC.